This T cell receptor beta chain was documented in a study of OX40 agonist ivuxolimab in advanced cancers. Here immunoSEQ multiplex PCR was the method, and the copy in TCRdb shows in-frame clones only, minus some. This sample has about 62,000 clones, with 85% found just once. Worth noting for this clone: Its antigen is not identified.

V trimming: 1 base; J trimming: 8 bases; junction bases outside the gene matches: 8. Germline V gene sequence: CDR1 LNHDA, CDR2 SQIVND (reference sequence). The CDR3 totals 15 residues. Notes on the study in general: In the expanded peripheral T cells, antigen specificity was never determined.

The gene calls are TRBV19 and TRBJ2-1; the match to TRBD2 covers 7 bases. This specimen was CD4+ or CD8+ T cells sorted from blood, taken in a trial of the OX40 agonist ivuxolimab. The sequence derives from an adult with an advanced solid tumor such as melanoma, head and neck, liver or kidney cancer. The DNA for the CDR3 is TGTGCCAGTAGTATAGGAAGGCGGGAGATCGATGAGCAGTTCTTC. It translates to CASSIGRREIDEQFF.